This paragraph reports one T cell receptor (beta chain). These data are taken from a study of shared clonotypes between healthy human individuals. Some clones are missing from TCRdb's copy, which holds only in-frame ones; the method was immunoSEQ multiplex PCR. The table records about 2 million clones, about 95% of them present only once. Each sample came from a Caucasian adult donor living in Nashville, Tennessee. This receptor was taken from a young man in good health. Sample: naive CD4+ T cells sorted from blood. Subset specified: CD45RA+ positively selected.

CDR3 sequence reads: CASTGTGWAGELFF. DNA of the CDR3: TGTGCCAGCACCGGGACAGGGTGGGCCGGGGAGCTGTTTTTT. The chain recombines TRBV9 with TRBJ2-2; 9 nucleotides match TRBD1. Germline lookup yields CDR1 SGDLS and CDR2 YYNGEE. V lost 6 bases, J lost 6 bases, and 6 bases stayed unmatched. This CDR3 contains 14 residues.